This TCR beta chain was retrieved from a study of CD8+ T cells in alopecia areata. Study as a whole: Oral tofacitinib, 5 to 10 mg twice daily, was given in an open-label trial.

RNA extraction was followed by reverse transcription into cDNA, which acted as the sequencing template. The repertoire was sequenced with immunoSEQ multiplex PCR; TCRdb's copy has only in-frame clones and lacks some. The sample shows under 200,000 clones, 65% of them seen only once. Treatment: oral pan-JAK inhibitor, 5-10 mg twice daily. The CDR3 length is 13 residues. Germline-derived CDR1 and CDR2 are SGHRS and YFSETQ. Trimming shortened V by 5 bases and J by 3 bases, and 10 bases separated the two germline ends. The receptor's source is a human donor with alopecia areata. The input for sequencing was CD4+ T cells sorted from blood, taken at week 4, from a patient treated with tofacitinib. The V gene is TRBV5-1, the J gene TRBJ2-3; D is ambiguous. CDR3 protein: CASRTSYTDTQYF. Here the CDR3 DNA reads TGCGCCAGCAGGACAAGCTATACAGATACGCAGTATTTT.